Below are 4 T cell receptor beta chains sequenced from a single sample in a study of neoadjuvant anti-PD-1 for oral cavity cancer. Profiled with immunoSEQ multiplex PCR; TCRdb holds only in-frame clones, not every one. The sample yields over 7,500 clones, nearly 70% seen once. As for time point: after neoadjuvant nivolumab, at surgical resection. The sample was PBMCs, taken after nivolumab (anti-PD-1) treatment. The receptor set was obtained from a person between 40 and 85 years old with oral cavity squamous cell carcinoma.

The chain uses TRBV11-3 and TRBJ1-1; D unresolved. Germline V gene sequence: CDR1 SGHNT, CDR2 YENEEA. Trimming cost V 1 base and J 5 bases, with 8 bases left between them. The CDR3 totals 13 residues. The chain's CDR3 is CASSLAGDTEAFF. In nucleotides, the CDR3 is TGTGCCAGCAGCTTAGCCGGGGATACTGAAGCTTTCTTT. Looking up the rest from reference TRBV11-3 and TRBJ1-1 gives the full variable domain: EAGVVQSPRYKIIEKKQPVAFWCNPISGHNTLYWYLQNLGQGPELLIRYENEEAVDDSQLPKDRFSAERLKGVDSTLKIQPAELGDSAVYLCASSLAGDTEAFFGQGTRLTVV.

The V call is TRBV7-8, the J call TRBJ2-5; 12 bases line up with TRBD2. With 2 bases clipped from V and 2 bases from J, the junction kept 0 bases outside the gene matches. CDR1 SGHVS and CDR2 FQNEAQ come from the germline V gene. There are 15 residues in the CDR3. CDR3 loop: CASSLLAGGQETQYF. CDR3 nucleotide sequence: TGTGCCAGCAGCTTACTAGCGGGGGGGCAAGAGACCCAGTACTTC.

This chain links TRBV5-6 with TRBJ2-1; 12 bases are a match to TRBD2. CDR3 length equals 18 residues. With V trimmed by 0 bases and J by 1 base, 5 bases remained unmatched. Germline V CDR1 and CDR2: SGHDT, YYEEEE. The CDR3 DNA reads as TGTGCCAGCAGCTTGGACCTAGCGGGGGGGTTGTCCTACAATGAGCAGTTCTTC. Residues: CASSLDLAGGLSYNEQFF.

This clone was counted a few times. This chain connects TRBV27 to TRBJ2-7; D might be TRBD1 (6 bases). Trimming took 2 bases from V and 3 from J, leaving 14 bases between them. This CDR3 is built from 15 residues. From germline, CDR1 is MNHEY and CDR2 SMNVEV (reference sequence). The chain's CDR3 is CASSLTGHGDYEQYF. The DNA of the CDR3 is TGTGCCAGCAGTTTAACGGGACATGGGGACTACGAGCAGTACTTC.